The rows below give T cell receptor beta chains drawn from one sample of a study of early T cells in non-severe SARS-CoV-2 infection. MiXCR was run by TCRdb on the 5' RACE reads, yielding one entry per CDR3 protein. Found here are about 110,000 distinct CDR3 sequences, about 12% of them singletons; the top ten hold 2.5% to 4%. Sequences were obtained from whole blood. The receptors derive from an adult who was a healthcare worker with PCR-confirmed SARS-CoV-2 infection or an uninfected control (not recorded which). The CDR3 runs from the conserved cysteine through the conserved F or W. Size is omitted from some rows. Given values are once, few, many or a class for expanded clones.

V,size,CDR3
TRBV10-2,many,CASTDGTRENEQFF
TRBV2,many,CASSIPRGRFYGYTF
TRBV11-2,few,CASSQTMYGQGGRYEQYF
TRBV6-6,few,CASRFLSNTEAFF
TRBV11-2,-,CASSAYRGDPSTDTQYF
TRBV18,many,CASSPTGVTEAFF
TRBV29-1,many,CSALESGRTYEQYF
TRBV20-1,-,CSALRGTYEQYF
TRBV12-3/TRBV12-4,many,CASSLGQFAEAFF
TRBV27,-,CASSLSHPWVSISGANVLTF
TRBV7-9,-,CASSLELAKNIQYF
TRBV14,few,CASSQPVQQDPGYTF
TRBV29-1,many,CSAWTGNEQFF
TRBV7-6,-,CASSILAGVSYNEQFF
TRBV18,many,CASSPDRAEAFF
TRBV20-1,many,CSAEIGTGGNEQYF
TRBV20-1,few,CSVSRLDYNEQFF
TRBV7-8,few,CASSWGGSLEQFF
TRBV3-1,-,CASSRRQGDGYTF
TRBV11-3,-,CASSLGTSSTGELFF
TRBV19,many,CASRRAGVYEQYF
TRBV15,-,CATSRDGYEQFF
TRBV3-1,many,CASSQGLAISTDTQYF
TRBV6-5,-,CASTITGASFGSPLHF
TRBV11-2,-,CASSPDQGAMGTQYF
TRBV29-1,few,CSGRQTNTGELFF
TRBV5-1,many,CASSLVPGAFRMNTEAFF
TRBV9,few,CASSVTERSYQETQYF
TRBV20-1,few,CSVPGQSFNEQFF
TRBV21-1,few,CASSSPGTGGKHF
TRBV2,many,CASSGQGGGTEAFF
TRBV7-9,-,CASSPEVVAEAFF
TRBV2,many,CASKSYRGVREETQYF
TRBV12-3/TRBV12-4,many,CASLPSGGDIQYF
TRBV9,few,CASSLQGHLSTDTQYF
TRBV28,-,CASSLGTLNYGYTF
TRBV29-1,few,CSVSQGIGELFF
TRBV6-6,-,CASSYTDTSGNTIYF
TRBV5-1,many,CASSLSASDFYNEQFF
TRBV6-5,few,CASSYSSGLGTEAFF